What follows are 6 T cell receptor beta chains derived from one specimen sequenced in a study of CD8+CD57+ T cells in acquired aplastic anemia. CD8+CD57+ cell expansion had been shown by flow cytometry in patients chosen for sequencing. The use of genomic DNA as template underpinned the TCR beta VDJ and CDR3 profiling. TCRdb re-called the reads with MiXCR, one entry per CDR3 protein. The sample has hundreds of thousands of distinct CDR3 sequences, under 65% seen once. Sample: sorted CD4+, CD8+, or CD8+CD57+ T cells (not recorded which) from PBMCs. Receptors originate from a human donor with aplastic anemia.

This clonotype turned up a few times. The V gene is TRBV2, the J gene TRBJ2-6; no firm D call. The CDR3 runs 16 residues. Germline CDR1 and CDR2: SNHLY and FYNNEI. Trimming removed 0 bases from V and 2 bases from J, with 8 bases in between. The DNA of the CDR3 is TGTGCCAGCAGTGAAGCACGAACCCCTGGGGCCAACGTCCTGACTTTC. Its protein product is CASSEARTPGANVLTF.

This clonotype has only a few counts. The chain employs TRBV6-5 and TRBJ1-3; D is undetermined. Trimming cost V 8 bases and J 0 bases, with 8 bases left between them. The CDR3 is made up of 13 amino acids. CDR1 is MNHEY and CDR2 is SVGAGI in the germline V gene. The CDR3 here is CASHESSGNTIYF. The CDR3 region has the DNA TGTGCCAGCCATGAGAGCTCTGGAAACACCATATATTTT.

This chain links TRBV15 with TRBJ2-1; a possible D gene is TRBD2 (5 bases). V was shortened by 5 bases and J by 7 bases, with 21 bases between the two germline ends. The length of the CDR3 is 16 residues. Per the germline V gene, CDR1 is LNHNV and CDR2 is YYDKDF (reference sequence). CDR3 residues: CATSQTRYRELNEQFF. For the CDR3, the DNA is TGTGCCACCAGCCAAACACGGTACCGGGAACTGAATGAGCAGTTCTTC.

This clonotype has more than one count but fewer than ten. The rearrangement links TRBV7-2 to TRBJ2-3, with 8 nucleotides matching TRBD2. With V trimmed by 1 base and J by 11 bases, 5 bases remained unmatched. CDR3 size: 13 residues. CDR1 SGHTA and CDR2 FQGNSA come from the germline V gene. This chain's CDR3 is CASSLGGLAKQYF. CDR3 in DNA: TGTGCCAGCAGCTTAGGAGGACTAGCTAAGCAGTATTTT.

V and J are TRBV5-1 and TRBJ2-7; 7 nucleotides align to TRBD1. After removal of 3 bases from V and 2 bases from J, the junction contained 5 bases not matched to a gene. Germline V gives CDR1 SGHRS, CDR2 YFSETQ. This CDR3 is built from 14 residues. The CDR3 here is CASSYRQGAYEQYF. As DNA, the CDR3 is TGCGCCAGCAGCTACCGACAGGGAGCCTACGAGCAGTACTTC.

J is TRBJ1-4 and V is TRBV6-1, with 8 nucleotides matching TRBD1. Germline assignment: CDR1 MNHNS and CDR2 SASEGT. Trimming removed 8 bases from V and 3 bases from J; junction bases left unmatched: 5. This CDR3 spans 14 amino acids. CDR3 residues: CASGRQGSNEKLFF. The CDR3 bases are TGTGCCAGCGGACGACAGGGGTCTAATGAAAAACTGTTTTTT.